The sequence of this T cell receptor beta chain was determined in a study of T-cell reconstitution after alpha-beta-depleted transplantation in children. The CDR3 covers 14 residues. The germline V and J ends were trimmed by 0 bases and 5 bases, with 9 bases remaining between them. From germline, CDR1 is SGHRS and CDR2 YFSETQ. This sample's TCRbeta library carried unique molecular identifier barcodes. One entry per CDR3 protein results from TCRdb running MiXCR on the PCR reads. The sample lists roughly 400,000 distinct CDR3 sequences, roughly 20% seen once, with around 3.9% in the top ten. Many counts were recorded for this clonotype.

The chain has TRBV5-1 and TRBJ2-1; D remains unclear. This sequence originates from a human donor who donated a stem cell graft to a child with acute myeloid leukemia. Here the sequenced sample was PBMCs from the stem cell graft donor, taken from the stem cell graft. CDR3 in amino acids: CASSLVQVNNEQFF. DNA for the CDR3: TGCGCCAGCAGCTTGGTGCAGGTTAACAATGAGCAGTTCTTC.